This is a list of T cell receptor beta chains from one sample in a study of shared clonotypes between healthy human individuals. Clones were read by immunoSEQ multiplex PCR, and TCRdb kept only the in-frame ones, dropping some. This sample carries some 1 million clones, approximately 72% of them seen once, and the ten largest clones take about 1.5%. The material sequenced was memory CD4+ T cells sorted from blood. The receptors shown here come from a man aged 18 to 29 in good health. Each CDR3 is given with its conserved first and last residue. D genes are given only for firm matches. The listing skips clone size in some rows; elsewhere it reads once, few, many or a size class.

. . TRBJ2-7 TRBV19 TGTGCCAGTAGTAGTGGCCTAGCGTATGGGGAGCAGTACTTC CASSSGLAYGEQYF
. TRBD1 TRBJ2-2 TRBV7-2 TGTGCCAGCAGCATAACAGGGGGCTCCGGGGAGCTGTTTTTT CASSITGGSGELFF
few . TRBJ1-5 TRBV10-3 TGTGCCATCAGTGAGTCAGGAGGGCGCAATCAGCCCCAGCATTTT CAISESGGRNQPQHF
. TRBD2 TRBJ2-3 TRBV30 TGTGCCTGGAGTCCGGGACTAGCGGGAGATCGCGATACGCAGTATTTT CAWSPGLAGDRDTQYF
. TRBD2 TRBJ2-3 TRBV30 TGTGCCTGGACCTCGAGGGCTAGCGGAAGACTCACAGATACGCAGTATTTT CAWTSRASGRLTDTQYF
. . TRBJ2-2 TRBV30 TGTGCCTGGAACCCGGGCCTCGACACCGGGGAGCTGTTTTTT CAWNPGLDTGELFF
. TRBD1 TRBJ1-5 TRBV4-3 TGCGCCAGCAGCCAAGATGGCAGGGGGCAGCCCCAGCATTTT CASSQDGRGQPQHF
. TRBD2 TRBJ2-3 TRBV14 TGTGCCAGCAGCCATTCTAGCGGGGGGAGCACAGATACGCAGTATTTT CASSHSSGGSTDTQYF
. . TRBJ2-2 TRBV7-3 TGTGCCAGCAGACGGGACACCGGGGAGCTGTTTTTT CASRRDTGELFF
. . TRBJ2-7 TRBV5-6 TGTGCCAGCTATTTGGGTAGGGGAGGTTTCGAGCAGTACTTC CASYLGRGGFEQYF
once . TRBJ2-5 TRBV10-3 TGTGCCATCAGTGAGAGGGACACGGGGAGGGAGACCCAGTACTTC CAISERDTGRETQYF
. . TRBJ1-2 TRBV7-2 TGTGCCAGCAGCTCCCATGGGGGTACCTATGGCTACACCTTC CASSSHGGTYGYTF
. . TRBJ1-2 TRBV6-6 TGTGCCAGCAGTTACTCGGGGAACCCAGGGAACTATGGCTACACCTTC CASSYSGNPGNYGYTF
. TRBD2 TRBJ2-4 TRBV4-3 TGCGCCAGCAGCCAAGATCCTAGCGGGAGCGTCAAAAACATTCAGTACTTC CASSQDPSGSVKNIQYF
. . TRBJ1-6 TRBV7-8 TGTGCCAGCAGCTTAGAGAAGCTCGGGTCACCCCTCCACTTT CASSLEKLGSPLHF
. . TRBJ1-1 TRBV7-8 TGTGCCAGCAGCCCACGGGGGCTCGCTTCGAACACTGAAGCTTTCTTT CASSPRGLASNTEAFF
. . TRBJ1-2 TRBV7-8 TGTGCCAGCAGCCGCAGACAGAATTATGGCTACACCTTC CASSRRQNYGYTF
. TRBD2 TRBJ2-1 TRBV27 TGTGCCAGCAGTTCCGACCGACTAGCGGGAGGTACCTACAATGAGCAGTTCTTC CASSSDRLAGGTYNEQFF
. TRBD2 TRBJ2-3 TRBV7-9 TGTGCCACCAGGGACTACAGCACAGATACGCAGTATTTT CATRDYSTDTQYF
. TRBD1 TRBJ1-6 TRBV25-1 TGTGCCAGCAGTGACCTGGGACAGGGGGACTATAATTCACCCCTCCACTTT CASSDLGQGDYNSPLHF
. . TRBJ1-1 TRBV30 TGTGCCTGGAGGTTGGGGGCCGGGAACACTGAAGCTTTCTTT CAWRLGAGNTEAFF
once . TRBJ1-3 TRBV6-5 TGTGCCAGCAGTTACTCGATCCAGGGGCTGGGAAACACCATATATTTT CASSYSIQGLGNTIYF
. . TRBJ2-6 TRBV19 TGTGCCAGTAGTTCTACCTCCGCCGGGGCCAACGTCCTGACTTTC CASSSTSAGANVLTF
. . TRBJ2-1 TRBV2 TGTGCCAGCAGCCAAGACTCCGCTCAGTTCTTC CASSQDSAQFF
. . TRBJ1-6 TRBV11-2 TGTGCCAGCAGCTTTTCCGGACAGTATAATTCACCCCTCCACTTT CASSFSGQYNSPLHF
. . TRBJ1-6 TRBV30 TGTGCCTGGGGGGACTCCTATAATTCACCCCTCCACTTT CAWGDSYNSPLHF
. . TRBJ2-3 TRBV7-3 TGTGCCAGCAGCCCCGGACTGAGCACAGATACGCAGTATTTT CASSPGLSTDTQYF
few . TRBJ1-1 TRBV11-3 TGTGCCAGCAGCTTACGCCCGGGGGAGGTTCGCCCTGAAGCTTTCTTT CASSLRPGEVRPEAFF
few . TRBJ1-1 TRBV5-5 TGTGCCAGCAGCTTGGGACCGGCCCTGGGGAACACTGAAGCTTTCTTT CASSLGPALGNTEAFF
. . TRBJ2-3 TRBV20-1 TGCAGTCCCAGAGATACGCAGTATTTT CSPRDTQYF
few . TRBJ2-2 TRBV15 TGTGCCACCAGCAGAGATTTGACAGGGGAGCTGTTTTTT CATSRDLTGELFF
. . TRBJ1-3 TRBV9 TGTGCCAGCAGCGTCAAGGAGGTTACCAACTCTGGAAACACCATATATTTT CASSVKEVTNSGNTIYF
many TRBD1 TRBJ2-2 TRBV19 TGTGCCAGTAACGACGGACAGGGACGGACCGGGGAGCTGTTTTTT CASNDGQGRTGELFF
. . TRBJ2-2 TRBV2 TGTGCCAGCAGGAGGGACCCCGGGGAGCTGTTTTTT CASRRDPGELFF
. TRBD1 TRBJ1-2 TRBV7-9 TGTGCCAGCAGCAGACAGGGTCCCTACACCTTC CASSRQGPYTF
. . TRBJ2-5 TRBV2 TGTGCCAGCAGGTGGAACCAAGAGACCCAGTACTTC CASRWNQETQYF
. TRBD2 TRBJ2-1 TRBV19 TGTGCCAGTAGTCCTATTACTAGCGGGAGGCACGATGAGCAGTTCTTC CASSPITSGRHDEQFF
. . TRBJ1-5 TRBV29-1 TGCAGCGTTGTCATTCAACGCGGAGACAATCAGCCCCAGCATTTT CSVVIQRGDNQPQHF
few . TRBJ2-3 TRBV27 TGTGCCAGCAGTCCTACCCGGGATACGCAGTATTTT CASSPTRDTQYF
. . TRBJ2-1 TRBV12-2 TGTGCAAGTCGCCCGGGGGGCTTTTACAATGAGCAGTTCTTC CASRPGGFYNEQFF
. . TRBJ2-3 TRBV7-8 TGTGCCAGCAGCTTAGCTGCTAGCACAGATACGCAGTATTTT CASSLAASTDTQYF
. . TRBJ2-1 TRBV18 TGTGCCAGCTCAGGTCCCTTACGGGCCTATGGGTACAATGAGCAGTTCTTC CASSGPLRAYGYNEQFF
. . TRBJ2-3 TRBV12-5 TGTGCTAGTGGTTTGGTAGTAGGGCCCACAGATACGCAGTATTTT CASGLVVGPTDTQYF